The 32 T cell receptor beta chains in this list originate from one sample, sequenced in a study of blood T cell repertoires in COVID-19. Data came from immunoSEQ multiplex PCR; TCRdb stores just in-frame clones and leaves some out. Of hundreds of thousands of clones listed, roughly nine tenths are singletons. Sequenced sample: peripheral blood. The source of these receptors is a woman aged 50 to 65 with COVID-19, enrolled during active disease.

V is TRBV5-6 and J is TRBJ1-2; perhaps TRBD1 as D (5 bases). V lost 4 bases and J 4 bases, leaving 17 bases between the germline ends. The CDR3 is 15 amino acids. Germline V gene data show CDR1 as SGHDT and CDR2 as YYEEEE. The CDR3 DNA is TGTGCCAGCAGCAGGCAGGGAATAGACCTCTATGGCTACACCTTC. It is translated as CASSRQGIDLYGYTF.

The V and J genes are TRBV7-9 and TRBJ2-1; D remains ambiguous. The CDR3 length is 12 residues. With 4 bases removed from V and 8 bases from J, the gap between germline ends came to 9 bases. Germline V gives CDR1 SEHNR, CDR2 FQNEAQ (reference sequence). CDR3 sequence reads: CASSSFSHEQFF. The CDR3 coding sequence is TGTGCCAGCAGCTCCTTCTCCCATGAGCAGTTCTTC.

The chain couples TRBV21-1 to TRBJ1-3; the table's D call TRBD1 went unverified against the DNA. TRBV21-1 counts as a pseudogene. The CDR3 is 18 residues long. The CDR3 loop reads CASSKSEQGCRSGNTIYF. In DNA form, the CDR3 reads TGTGCCAGCAGCAAAAGTGAACAGGGCTGCCGTTCTGGAAACACCATATATTTT.

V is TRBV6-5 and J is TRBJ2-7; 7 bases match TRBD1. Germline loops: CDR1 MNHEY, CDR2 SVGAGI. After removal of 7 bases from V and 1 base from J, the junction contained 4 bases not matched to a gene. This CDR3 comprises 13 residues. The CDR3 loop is CASKMTGSYEQYF. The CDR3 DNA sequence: TGTGCCAGCAAAATGACAGGGTCCTACGAGCAGTACTTC.

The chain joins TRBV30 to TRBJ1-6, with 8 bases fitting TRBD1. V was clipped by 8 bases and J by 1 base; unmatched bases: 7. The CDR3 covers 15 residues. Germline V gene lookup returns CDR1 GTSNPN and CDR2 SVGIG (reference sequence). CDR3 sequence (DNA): TGTGCCGTGGACAGGGACGGGTCCTATAATTCACCCCTCCACTTT. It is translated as CAVDRDGSYNSPLHF. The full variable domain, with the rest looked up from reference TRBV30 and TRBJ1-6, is SQTIHQWPATLVQPVGSPLSLECTVEGTSNPNLYWYRQAAGRGLQLLFYSVGIGQISSEVPQNLSASRPQDRQFILSSKKLLLSDSGFYLCAVDRDGSYNSPLHFGNGTRLTVT.

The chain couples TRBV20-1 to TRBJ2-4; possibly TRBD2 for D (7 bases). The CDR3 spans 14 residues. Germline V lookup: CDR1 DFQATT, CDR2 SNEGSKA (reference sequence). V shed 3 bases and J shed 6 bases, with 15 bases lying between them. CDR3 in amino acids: CSASIRGAGNIQYF. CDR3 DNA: TGCAGTGCTAGTATTCGGGGGGCCGGAAACATTCAGTACTTC.

CDR3 in amino acids: CASSLIGAYGANVLTF. The CDR3 nucleotides are TGCGCCAGCAGCTTGATAGGGGCGTATGGGGCCAACGTCCTGACTTTC. The chain has TRBV5-1 and TRBJ2-6; perhaps TRBD1 as D (5 bases). Per the germline V gene, CDR1 is SGHRS and CDR2 is YFSETQ. The CDR3 is made up of 16 amino acids. V lost 1 base and J 3 bases, leaving 11 bases between the germline ends.

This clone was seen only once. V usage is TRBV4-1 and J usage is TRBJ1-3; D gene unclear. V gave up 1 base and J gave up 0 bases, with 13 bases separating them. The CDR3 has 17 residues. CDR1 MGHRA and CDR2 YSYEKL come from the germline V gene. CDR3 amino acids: CASSQVLLTGSGNTIYF. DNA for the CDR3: TGCGCCAGCAGCCAAGTCCTACTGACTGGCTCTGGAAACACCATATATTTT.

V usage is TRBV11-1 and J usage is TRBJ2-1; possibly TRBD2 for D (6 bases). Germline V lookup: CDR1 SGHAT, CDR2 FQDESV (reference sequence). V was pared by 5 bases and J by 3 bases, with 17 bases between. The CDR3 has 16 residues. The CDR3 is CASSRLGLASYNEQFF. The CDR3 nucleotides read TGTGCCAGCAGCCGACTTGGGCTAGCGAGCTACAATGAGCAGTTCTTC.

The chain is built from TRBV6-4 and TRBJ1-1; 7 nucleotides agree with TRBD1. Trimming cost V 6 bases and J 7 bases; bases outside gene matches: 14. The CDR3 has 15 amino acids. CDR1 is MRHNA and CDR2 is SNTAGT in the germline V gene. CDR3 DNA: TGTGCCAGCAGCCCCTCCAGGGGGGCAATAAGTGAAGCTTTCTTT. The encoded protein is CASSPSRGAISEAFF.

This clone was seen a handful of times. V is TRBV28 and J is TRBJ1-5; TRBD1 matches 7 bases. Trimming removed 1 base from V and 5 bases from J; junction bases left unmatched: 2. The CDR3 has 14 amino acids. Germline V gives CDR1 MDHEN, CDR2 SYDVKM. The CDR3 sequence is CASSLSTGYQPQHF. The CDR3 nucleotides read TGTGCCAGCAGTTTATCGACAGGGTATCAGCCCCAGCATTTT.

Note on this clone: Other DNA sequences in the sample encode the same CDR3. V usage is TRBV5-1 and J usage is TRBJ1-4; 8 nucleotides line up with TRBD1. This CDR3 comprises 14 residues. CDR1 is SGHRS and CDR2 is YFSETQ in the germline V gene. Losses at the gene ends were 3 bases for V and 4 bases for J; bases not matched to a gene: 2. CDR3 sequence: CASSWTGSNEKLFF. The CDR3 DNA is TGCGCCAGCAGCTGGACAGGGAGTAATGAAAAACTGTTTTTT.

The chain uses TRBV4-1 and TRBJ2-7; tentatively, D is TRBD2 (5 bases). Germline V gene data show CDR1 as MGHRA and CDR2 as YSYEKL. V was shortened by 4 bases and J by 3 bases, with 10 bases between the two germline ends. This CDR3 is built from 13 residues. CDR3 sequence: CASSLSGNYEQYF. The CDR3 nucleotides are TGCGCCAGCAGCCTGAGCGGAAACTACGAGCAGTACTTC.

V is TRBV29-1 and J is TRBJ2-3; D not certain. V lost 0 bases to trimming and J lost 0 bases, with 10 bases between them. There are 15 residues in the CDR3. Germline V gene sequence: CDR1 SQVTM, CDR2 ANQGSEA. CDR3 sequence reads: CSVEEGPSSTDTQYF. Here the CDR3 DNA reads TGCAGCGTTGAAGAGGGCCCCTCTAGCACAGATACGCAGTATTTT.

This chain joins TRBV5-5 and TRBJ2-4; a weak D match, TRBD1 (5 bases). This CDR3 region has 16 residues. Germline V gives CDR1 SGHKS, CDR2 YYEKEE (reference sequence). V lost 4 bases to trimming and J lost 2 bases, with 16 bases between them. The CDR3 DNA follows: TGTGCCAGCAGCCTAGGGGTCCTGGGGACCAAAAACATTCAGTACTTC. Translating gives CASSLGVLGTKNIQYF.

DNA of the CDR3: TGTGCCTGGGACAGGGGTGGCAACACTGAAGCTTTCTTT. Translating gives CAWDRGGNTEAFF. The gene calls are TRBV30 and TRBJ1-1; 8 bases line up with TRBD1. The trim removed 5 bases at V and 2 bases at J, leaving 4 bases unmatched. The germline gives CDR1 GTSNPN, CDR2 SVGIG (reference sequence). The CDR3 spans 13 residues.

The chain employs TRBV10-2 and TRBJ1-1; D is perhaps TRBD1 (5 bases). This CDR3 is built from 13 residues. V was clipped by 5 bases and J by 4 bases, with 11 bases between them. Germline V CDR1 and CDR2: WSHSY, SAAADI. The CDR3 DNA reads TGCGCCAGCAGTCCTCTCGGGGGCACTGAAGCTTTCTTT. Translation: CASSPLGGTEAFF.

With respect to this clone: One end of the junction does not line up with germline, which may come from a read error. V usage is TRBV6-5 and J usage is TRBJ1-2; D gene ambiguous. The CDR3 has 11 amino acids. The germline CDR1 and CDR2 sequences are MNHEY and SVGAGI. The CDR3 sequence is CASTSDYGYTF. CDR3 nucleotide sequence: TGTGCCAGCACATCCGACTACGGCTACACCTTC.

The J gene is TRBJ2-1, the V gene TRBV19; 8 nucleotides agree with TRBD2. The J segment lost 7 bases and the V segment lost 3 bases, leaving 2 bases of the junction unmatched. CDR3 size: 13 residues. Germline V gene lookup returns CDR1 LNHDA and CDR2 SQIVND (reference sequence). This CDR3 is CASSIRGGNEQFF. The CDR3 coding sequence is TGTGCCAGTAGTATCCGGGGGGGGAATGAGCAGTTCTTC.

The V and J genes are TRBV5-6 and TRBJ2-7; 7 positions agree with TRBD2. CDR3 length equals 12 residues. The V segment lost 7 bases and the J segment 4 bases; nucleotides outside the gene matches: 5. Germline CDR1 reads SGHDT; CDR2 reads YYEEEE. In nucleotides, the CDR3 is TGTGCCAGCTCCGGGGAGGGGTACGAGCAGTACTTC. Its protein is CASSGEGYEQYF.

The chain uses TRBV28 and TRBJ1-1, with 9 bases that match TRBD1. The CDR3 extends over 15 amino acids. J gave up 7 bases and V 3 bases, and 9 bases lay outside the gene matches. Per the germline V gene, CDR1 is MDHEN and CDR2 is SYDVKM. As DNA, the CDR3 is TGTGCCAGCAGTTTCCCGGGACAGGGTACGAGTGAAGCTTTCTTT. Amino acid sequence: CASSFPGQGTSEAFF. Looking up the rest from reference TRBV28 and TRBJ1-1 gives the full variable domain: DVKVTQSSRYLVKRTGEKVFLECVQDMDHENMFWYRQDPGLGLRLIYFSYDVKMKEKGDIPEGYSVSREKKERFSLILESASTNQTSMYLCASSFPGQGTSEAFFGQGTRLTVV.

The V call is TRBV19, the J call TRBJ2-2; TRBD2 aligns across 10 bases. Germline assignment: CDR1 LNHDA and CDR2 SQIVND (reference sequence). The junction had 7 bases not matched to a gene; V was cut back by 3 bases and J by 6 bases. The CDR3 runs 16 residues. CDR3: CASSIGSGGASGELFF. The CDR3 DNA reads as TGTGCCAGTAGTATTGGGAGCGGGGGGGCCTCCGGGGAGCTGTTTTTT.

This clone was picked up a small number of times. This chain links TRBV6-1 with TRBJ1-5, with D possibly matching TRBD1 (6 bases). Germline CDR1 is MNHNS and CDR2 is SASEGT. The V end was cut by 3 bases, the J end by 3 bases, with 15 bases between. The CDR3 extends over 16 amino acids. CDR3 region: CASSDKRGGYNQPQHF. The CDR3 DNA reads TGTGCCAGCAGTGACAAGAGAGGGGGTTACAATCAGCCCCAGCATTTT.

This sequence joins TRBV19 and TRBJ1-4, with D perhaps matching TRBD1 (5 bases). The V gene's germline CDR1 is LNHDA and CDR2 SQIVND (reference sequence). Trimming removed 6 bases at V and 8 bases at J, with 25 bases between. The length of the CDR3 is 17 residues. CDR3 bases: TGTGCCAGTAGCGGTAACAGGCGGCGAAGTCTGGCCGAAAAACTGTTTTTT. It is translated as CASSGNRRRSLAEKLFF.

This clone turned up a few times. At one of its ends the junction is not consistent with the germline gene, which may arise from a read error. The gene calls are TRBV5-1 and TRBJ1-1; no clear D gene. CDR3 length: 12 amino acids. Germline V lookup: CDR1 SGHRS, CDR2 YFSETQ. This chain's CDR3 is CASSLPNSEAFF. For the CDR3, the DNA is TGCGCCAGCAGCTTGCCTAACAGTGAAGCTTTCTTT.

The CDR3 spells CASSLQLAGGPVGYEQYF. Written as DNA, the CDR3 is TGTGCCAGTAGTCTCCAACTAGCGGGGGGGCCAGTCGGCTACGAGCAGTACTTC. The gene calls are TRBV19 and TRBJ2-7; 13 positions match TRBD2. CDR1 is LNHDA and CDR2 is SQIVND in the germline V gene (reference sequence). Losses at the gene ends were 5 bases for V and 3 bases for J; bases not matched to a gene: 13. This CDR3 comprises 18 residues.

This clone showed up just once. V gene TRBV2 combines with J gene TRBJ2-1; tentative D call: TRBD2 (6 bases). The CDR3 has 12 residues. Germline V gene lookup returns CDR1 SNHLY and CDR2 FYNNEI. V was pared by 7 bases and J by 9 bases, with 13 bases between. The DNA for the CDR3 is TGTGCCAGCACCCGAGGGGAGGCTGAGCAGTTCTTC. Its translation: CASTRGEAEQFF. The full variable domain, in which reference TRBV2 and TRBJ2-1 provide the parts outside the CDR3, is EPEVTQTPSHQVTQMGQEVILRCVPISNHLYFYWYRQILGQKVEFLVSFYNNEISEKSEIFDDQFSVERPDGSNFTLKIRSTKLEDSAMYFCASTRGEAEQFFGPGTRLTVL.

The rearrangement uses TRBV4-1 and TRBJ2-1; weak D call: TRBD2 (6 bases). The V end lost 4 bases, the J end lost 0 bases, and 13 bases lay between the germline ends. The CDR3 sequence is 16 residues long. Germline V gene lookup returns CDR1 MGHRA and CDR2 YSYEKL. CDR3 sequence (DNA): TGCGCCAGCAGCCGGCCGGGACTCCCCTCCTACAATGAGCAGTTCTTC. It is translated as CASSRPGLPSYNEQFF.

Written as DNA, the CDR3 is TGCGCCAGCAGTCGACAGGGGGCTTCCTACGAGCAGTACTTC. Protein product: CASSRQGASYEQYF. The chain has TRBV10-2 and TRBJ2-7; 10 nucleotides agree with TRBD1. V shed 5 bases and J 1 base; nucleotides not matched to a gene: 2. CDR1 and CDR2 from the germline V gene are WSHSY and SAAADI. The CDR3 has 14 amino acids.

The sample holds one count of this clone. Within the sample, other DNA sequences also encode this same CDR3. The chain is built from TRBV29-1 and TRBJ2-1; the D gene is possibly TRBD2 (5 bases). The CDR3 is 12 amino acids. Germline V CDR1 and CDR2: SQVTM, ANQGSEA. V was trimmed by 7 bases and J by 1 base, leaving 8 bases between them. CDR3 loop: CSGTSSYNEQFF. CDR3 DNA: TGCAGCGGGACTTCATCCTACAATGAGCAGTTCTTC.

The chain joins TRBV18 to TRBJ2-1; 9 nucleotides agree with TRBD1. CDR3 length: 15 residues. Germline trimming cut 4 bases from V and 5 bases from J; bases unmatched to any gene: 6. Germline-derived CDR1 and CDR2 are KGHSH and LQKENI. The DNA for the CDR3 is TGTGCCAGCTCACTTCAGGGACAGGGTAACAATGAGCAGTTCTTC. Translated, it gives CASSLQGQGNNEQFF. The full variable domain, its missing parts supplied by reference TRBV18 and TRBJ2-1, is NAGVMQNPRHLVRRRGQEARLRCSPMKGHSHVYWYRQLPEEGLKFMVYLQKENIIDESGMPKERFSAEFPKEGPSILRIQQVVRGDSAAYFCASSLQGQGNNEQFFGPGTRLTVL.

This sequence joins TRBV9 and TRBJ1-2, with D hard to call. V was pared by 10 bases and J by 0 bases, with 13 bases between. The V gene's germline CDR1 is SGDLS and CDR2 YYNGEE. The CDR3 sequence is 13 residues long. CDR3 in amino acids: CARHEAANYGYTF. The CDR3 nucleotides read TGTGCCCGCCACGAGGCAGCTAACTATGGCTACACCTTC.